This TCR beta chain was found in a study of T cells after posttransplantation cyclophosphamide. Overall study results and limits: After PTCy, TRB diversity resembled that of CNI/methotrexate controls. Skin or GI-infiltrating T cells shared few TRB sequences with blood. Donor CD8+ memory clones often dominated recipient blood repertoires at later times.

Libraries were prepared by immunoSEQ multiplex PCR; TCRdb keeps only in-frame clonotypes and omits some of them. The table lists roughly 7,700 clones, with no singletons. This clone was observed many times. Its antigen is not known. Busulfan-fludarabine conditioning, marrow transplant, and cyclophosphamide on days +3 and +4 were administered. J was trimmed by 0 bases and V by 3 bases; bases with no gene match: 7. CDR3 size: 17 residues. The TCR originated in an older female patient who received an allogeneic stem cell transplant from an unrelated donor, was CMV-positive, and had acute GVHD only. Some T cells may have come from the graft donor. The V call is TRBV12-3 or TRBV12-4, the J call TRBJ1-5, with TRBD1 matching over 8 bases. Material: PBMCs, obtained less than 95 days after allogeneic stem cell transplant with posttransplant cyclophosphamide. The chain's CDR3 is CASSFGTGPYSNQPQHF. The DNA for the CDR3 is TGTGCCAGCAGTTTTGGGACAGGACCGTATAGCAATCAGCCCCAGCATTTT.